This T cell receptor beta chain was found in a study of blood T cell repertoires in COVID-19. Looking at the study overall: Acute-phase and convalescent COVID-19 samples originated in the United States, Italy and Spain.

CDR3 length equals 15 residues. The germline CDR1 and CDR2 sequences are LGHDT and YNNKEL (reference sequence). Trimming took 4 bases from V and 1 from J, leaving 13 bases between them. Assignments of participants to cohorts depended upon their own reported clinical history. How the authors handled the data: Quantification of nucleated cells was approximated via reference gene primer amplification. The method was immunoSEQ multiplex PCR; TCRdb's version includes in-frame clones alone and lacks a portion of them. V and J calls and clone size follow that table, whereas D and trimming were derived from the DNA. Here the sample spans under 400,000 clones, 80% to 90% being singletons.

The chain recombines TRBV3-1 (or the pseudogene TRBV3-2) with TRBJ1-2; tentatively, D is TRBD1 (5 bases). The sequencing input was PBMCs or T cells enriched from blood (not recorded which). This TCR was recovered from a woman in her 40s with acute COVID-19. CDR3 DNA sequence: TGTGCCAGCAGCCCCGACAGATTCTATAACTATGGCTACACCTTC. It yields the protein CASSPDRFYNYGYTF.